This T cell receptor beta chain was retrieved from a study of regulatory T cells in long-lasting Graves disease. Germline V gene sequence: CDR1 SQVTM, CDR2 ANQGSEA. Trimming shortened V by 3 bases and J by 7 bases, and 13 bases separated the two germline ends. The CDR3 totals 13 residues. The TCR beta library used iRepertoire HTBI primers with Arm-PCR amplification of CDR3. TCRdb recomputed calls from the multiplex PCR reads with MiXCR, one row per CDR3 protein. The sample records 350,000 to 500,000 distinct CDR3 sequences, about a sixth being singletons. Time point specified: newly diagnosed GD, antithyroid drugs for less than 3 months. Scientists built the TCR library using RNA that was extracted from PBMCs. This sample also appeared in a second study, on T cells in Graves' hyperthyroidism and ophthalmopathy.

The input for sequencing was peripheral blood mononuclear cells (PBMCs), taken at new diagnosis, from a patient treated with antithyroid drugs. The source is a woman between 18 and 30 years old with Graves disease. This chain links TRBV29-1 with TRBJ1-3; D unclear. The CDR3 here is CSVDAPLSNTIYF. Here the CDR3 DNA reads TGCAGCGTTGATGCACCCCTATCCAACACCATATATTTT. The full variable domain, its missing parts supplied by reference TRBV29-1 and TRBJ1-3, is SAVISQKPSRDICQRGTSLTIQCQVDSQVTMMFWYRQQPGQSLTLIATANQGSEATYESGFVIDKFPISRPNLTFSTLTVSNMSPEDSSIYLCSVDAPLSNTIYFGEGSWLTVV.